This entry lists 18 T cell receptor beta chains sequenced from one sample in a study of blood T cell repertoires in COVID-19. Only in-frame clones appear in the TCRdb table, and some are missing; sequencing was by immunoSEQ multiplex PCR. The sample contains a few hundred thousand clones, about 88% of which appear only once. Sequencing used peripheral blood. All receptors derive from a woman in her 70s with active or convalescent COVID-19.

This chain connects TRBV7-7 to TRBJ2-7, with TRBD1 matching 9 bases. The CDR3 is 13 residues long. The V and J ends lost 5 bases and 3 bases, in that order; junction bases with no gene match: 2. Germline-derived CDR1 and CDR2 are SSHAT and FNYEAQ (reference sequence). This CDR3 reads CASSPTGGYEQYF. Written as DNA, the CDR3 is TGTGCCAGCAGCCCGACAGGGGGCTACGAGCAGTACTTC.

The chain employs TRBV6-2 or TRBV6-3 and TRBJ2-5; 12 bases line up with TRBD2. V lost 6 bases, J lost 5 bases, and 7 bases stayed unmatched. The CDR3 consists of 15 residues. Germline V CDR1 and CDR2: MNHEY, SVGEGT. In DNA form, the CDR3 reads TGTGCCAGCAGACCTAGCGGGGGGGCCGTGGAGACCCAGTACTTC. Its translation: CASRPSGGAVETQYF.

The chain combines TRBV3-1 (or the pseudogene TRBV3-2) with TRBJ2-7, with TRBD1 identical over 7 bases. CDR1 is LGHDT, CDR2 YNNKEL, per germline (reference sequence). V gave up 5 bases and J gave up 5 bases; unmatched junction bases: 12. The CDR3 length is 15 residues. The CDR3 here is CASSEARGFIDEQYF. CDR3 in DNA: TGTGCCAGCAGCGAAGCCAGGGGGTTTATCGACGAGCAGTACTTC.

Here the CDR3 reads CASHTSGFTGELFF. CDR3 bases: TGTGCCAGCCACACTAGCGGCTTCACCGGGGAGCTGTTTTTT. This chain links TRBV19 with TRBJ2-2; 8 bases fit TRBD2. Germline V CDR1 and CDR2: LNHDA, SQIVND (reference sequence). With V trimmed by 9 bases and J by 4 bases, 7 bases remained unmatched. This CDR3 is 14 amino acids long.

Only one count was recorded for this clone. The CDR3 region is CASSSAGGANQPQHF. The CDR3 coding sequence is TGCGCCAGCAGCTCAGCAGGGGGCGCAAATCAGCCCCAGCATTTT. J is TRBJ1-5 and V is TRBV5-1; TRBD1 matches at 8 bases. Germline V CDR1 and CDR2: SGHRS, YFSETQ. The junction had 6 bases not matched to a gene; V was cut back by 3 bases and J by 4 bases. This CDR3 has 15 residues.

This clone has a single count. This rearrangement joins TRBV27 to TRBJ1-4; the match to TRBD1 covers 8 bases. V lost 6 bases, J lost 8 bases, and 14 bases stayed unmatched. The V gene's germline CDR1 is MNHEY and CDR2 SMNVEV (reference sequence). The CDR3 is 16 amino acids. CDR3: CASSLFPGQVFEKLFF. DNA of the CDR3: TGTGCCAGCAGCCTCTTTCCGGGACAGGTCTTCGAAAAACTGTTTTTT.

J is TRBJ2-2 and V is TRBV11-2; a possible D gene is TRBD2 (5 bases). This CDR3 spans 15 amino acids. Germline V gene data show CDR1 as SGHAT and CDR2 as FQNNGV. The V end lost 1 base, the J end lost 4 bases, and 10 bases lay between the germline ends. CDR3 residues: CASSLATRGTGELFF. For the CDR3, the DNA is TGTGCCAGCAGCTTAGCCACCCGGGGCACCGGGGAGCTGTTTTTT.

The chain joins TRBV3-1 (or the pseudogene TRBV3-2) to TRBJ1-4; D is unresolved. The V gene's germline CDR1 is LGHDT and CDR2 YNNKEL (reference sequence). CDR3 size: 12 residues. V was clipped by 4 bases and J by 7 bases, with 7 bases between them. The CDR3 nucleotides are TGTGCCAGCAGCCTGGGCATTGAAAAACTGTTTTTT. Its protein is CASSLGIEKLFF.

CDR3 in DNA: TGTGCCAGCAGCTTCACCGGGACAGGGGAGGGAAACACCATATATTTT. It specifies CASSFTGTGEGNTIYF. The V gene is TRBV11-3, the J gene TRBJ1-3, with 10 bases lining up with TRBD1. V was pared by 3 bases and J by 4 bases, with 6 bases of the junction left unmatched. From germline, CDR1 is SGHNT and CDR2 YENEEA. This CDR3 is built from 16 residues.

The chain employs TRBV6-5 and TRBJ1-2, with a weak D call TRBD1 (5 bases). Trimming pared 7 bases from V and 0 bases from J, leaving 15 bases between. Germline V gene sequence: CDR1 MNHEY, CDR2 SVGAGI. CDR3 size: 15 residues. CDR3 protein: CASNRGGEPNYGYTF. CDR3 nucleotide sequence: TGTGCCAGCAATCGTGGGGGGGAACCTAACTATGGCTACACCTTC.

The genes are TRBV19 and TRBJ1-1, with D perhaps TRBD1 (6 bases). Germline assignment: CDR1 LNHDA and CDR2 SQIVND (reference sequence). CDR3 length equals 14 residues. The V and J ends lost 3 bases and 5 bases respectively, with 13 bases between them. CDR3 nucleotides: TGTGCCAGTAGTATCAACAGGGATGTGACTGAAGCTTTCTTT. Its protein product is CASSINRDVTEAFF.

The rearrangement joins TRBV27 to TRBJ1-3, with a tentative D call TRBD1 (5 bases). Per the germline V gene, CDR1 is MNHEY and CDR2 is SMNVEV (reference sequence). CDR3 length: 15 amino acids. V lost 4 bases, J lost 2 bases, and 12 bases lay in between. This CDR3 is CASSSFGGTGNTIYF. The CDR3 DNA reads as TGTGCCAGCAGTTCTTTCGGGGGGACTGGAAACACCATATATTTT.

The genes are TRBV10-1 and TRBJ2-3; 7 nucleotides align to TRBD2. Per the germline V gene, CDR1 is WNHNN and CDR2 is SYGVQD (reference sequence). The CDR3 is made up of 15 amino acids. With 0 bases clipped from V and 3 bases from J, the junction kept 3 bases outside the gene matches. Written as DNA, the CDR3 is TGCGCCAGCAGTGAGTCGGGGAGGGGAACAGATACGCAGTATTTT. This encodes CASSESGRGTDTQYF.

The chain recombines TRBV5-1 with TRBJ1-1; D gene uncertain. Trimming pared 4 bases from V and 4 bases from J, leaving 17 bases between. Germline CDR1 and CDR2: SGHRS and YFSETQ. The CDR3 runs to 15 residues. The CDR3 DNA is TGCGCCAGCAGCGTCTCCCTCAGCGGGAGCACTGAAGCTTTCTTT. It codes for CASSVSLSGSTEAFF.

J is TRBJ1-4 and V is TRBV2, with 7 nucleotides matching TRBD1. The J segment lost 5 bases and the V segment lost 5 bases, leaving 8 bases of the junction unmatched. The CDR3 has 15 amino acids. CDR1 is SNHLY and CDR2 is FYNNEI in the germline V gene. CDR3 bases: TGTGCCAGCAGTTCGCCGGGACAGAGGAATGAAAAACTGTTTTTT. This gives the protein CASSSPGQRNEKLFF.

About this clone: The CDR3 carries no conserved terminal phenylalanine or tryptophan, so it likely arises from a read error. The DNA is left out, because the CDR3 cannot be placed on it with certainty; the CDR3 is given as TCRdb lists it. This chain's CDR3 is CASSRDTGSPLIG. The V call is TRBV3-1 (or the pseudogene TRBV3-2), the J call TRBJ2-3; TRBD1, as called in the table, went unchecked against the DNA. CDR1 LGHDT and CDR2 YNNKEL come from the germline V gene (reference sequence). The CDR3 adds up to 13 amino acids, both ends counted.

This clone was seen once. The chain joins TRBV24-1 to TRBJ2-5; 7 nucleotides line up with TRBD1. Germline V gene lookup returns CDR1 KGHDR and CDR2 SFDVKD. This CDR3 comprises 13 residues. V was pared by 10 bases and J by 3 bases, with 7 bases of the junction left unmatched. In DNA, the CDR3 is TGTGCCACGGAACAGGGGCCGAAAGAGACCCAGTACTTC. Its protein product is CATEQGPKETQYF.

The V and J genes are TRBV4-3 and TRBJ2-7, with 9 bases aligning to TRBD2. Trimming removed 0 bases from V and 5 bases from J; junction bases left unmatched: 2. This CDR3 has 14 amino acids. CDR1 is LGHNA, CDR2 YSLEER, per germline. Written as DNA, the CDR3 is TGCGCCAGCAGCCAAGATGGCGGGGGGGACGAGCAGTACTTC. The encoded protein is CASSQDGGGDEQYF.